Sequencing of this T cell receptor beta chain was carried out in a study of identical twins. Points from the study as a whole: Cross-sectional statistical analysis, not tracking of the same donors, underpinned the conclusions.

Each CDR3 protein gets one entry after TCRdb re-called the 5' RACE reads with MiXCR. Counted here are roughly 540,000 distinct CDR3 sequences, 20% to 25% occurring once; the ten biggest clones make up about 0.93%. The germline V gene has CDR1 DFQATT and CDR2 SNEGSKA (reference sequence). The germline V and J ends were trimmed by 6 bases and 8 bases, with 7 bases remaining between them. The CDR3 spans 10 residues. Comments on this clonotype: Its antigen is unknown.

These same records also appear under a second study, on T cells expressing NK-cell markers. This second study notes: The study drew TCR beta repertoires from sorted CD3+CD56+NKG2C+, CD3+CD56+NKG2C- and CD3+CD56-NKG2C+ T cells. Dominant NKG2C+ clonotypes in six donors made up about 1.0-7.0% of CD8+ T cells. HCMV specificity of the expanded NKG2C+ T cell clones was not established.

Sequencing input: CD4+ T cells sorted from blood. This sequence joins TRBV20-1 and TRBJ1-4; D unresolved. The receptor was isolated from a woman aged 18-30 years in good health. CDR3 in DNA: TGCAGTGCAAAAAAGGAAAAACTGTTTTTT. Translation: CSAKKEKLFF.